Given below is one TCR beta chain in context. This clonotype occurred a few times. Its antigen is currently not known. Base quality data are lacking; no much larger clone is found one base away. The data were taken from a study of T-cell memory formation after mild COVID-19 (dated by TCRdb to 2020 to 2023). At the level of the whole study: TCR sequence clusters from the two donors were found to be largely donor specific. T-cell clones expanding and contracting after mild COVID-19 in two donors were tracked by longitudinal TCRalpha and TCRbeta repertoire sequencing. Two young, previously healthy adult volunteers made up the cohort, one male and one female.

These reads were obtained on an Illumina NovaSeq 6000. cDNA libraries for TCRalpha and TCRbeta were prepared by 5'RACE using constant-segment primers, with sample barcodes and unique molecular identifiers added. Trizol reagent was used to extract RNA from every sample. Libraries were amplified in two PCR steps, with a second sample barcode and Illumina TruSeq adapters added in the second step. The libraries were sequenced on an Illumina NovaSeq using 2 x 150 bp paired-end reads. Processing in the source paper ran as follows. Reads were demultiplexed and collapsed into UMI-guided consensus sequences with migec v1.2.7. Using mixcr v2.1.11, UMI consensuses were aligned to TRA and TRB V and J templates and then assembled into clonotypes. Expanded or contracted clonotypes were those called significant by both edgeR and NoisET, with noise models trained on biological replicates. For edgeR calls, the cutoffs were a false discovery rate-adjusted p below 0.01 and a log2 fold-change threshold of 1. As an exploratory analysis of dynamics, max-normalized trajectories of the 1000 most abundant clonotypes were examined by PCA with hierarchical clustering. The CD4 or CD8 phenotype of responding clones was assigned using the separately sequenced CD4+ and CD8+ repertoires. TCRdb trimmed the raw reads at Q25, called clones with MiXCR and kept productive beta chains. Each record represents a unique CDR3 protein, reported with the most common genes and DNA among its rows. What appears here as the V and J calls and clone size reflects TCRdb's work, not the paper's. This sample gives about 620,000 distinct CDR3 sequences in total; about a sixth of them show up just once. The top ten clonotypes cover about 11% of the sample.

Ficoll-Paque density gradient centrifugation was used to isolate PBMCs. The paper's findings and limits, for the study overall: Contracting CD4+ clones turned up mainly in the CM and EM memory subsets, whereas EMRA was where CD8+ clones were enriched. The second-wave clones that peaked on day 37 were not confirmed to be SARS-CoV-2 specific. Some responding clones were detected in pre-infection memory, suggesting pre-existing cross-reactive memory T cells joined the SARS-CoV-2 response. Only two mild cases were covered by the study, and larger cohorts that include severe cases with pre-infection samples were considered necessary. Balanced CD4/CD8 phenotypes were observed for clones contracting from day 15 to 85, whereas a bias towards CD4+ was observed for a second wave of clones expanding from day 15 to 37.

Measured from the cysteine to the phenylalanine, the CDR3 is 16 residues long. The read is trimmed to its CDR3 DNA, 48 bases read in frame from base 1. The germline V end is reduced by 3 bases and the J end by 0 bases; junction bases left unmatched: 7. The germline V gene encodes CDR1 SQVTM and CDR2 ANQGSEA. The receptor was isolated from an adult woman who had mild COVID-19 (a few samples of this study predate the infection). The sample titles of this study are shuffled in the database, so cell type and time point are left out; the donor was told from shared clones. The sample taken for sequencing was PBMCs or a T cell subset sorted from them (not recorded which). The chain is encoded by TRBV29-1 joined to TRBJ2-7; 11 junctional bases match TRBD2. The CDR3 region reads CSVEAGLAASSYEQYF. The DNA sequence follows: TGCAGCGTTGAGGCGGGACTAGCGGCGAGCTCCTACGAGCAGTACTTC.